This is a list of T cell receptor beta chains from one sample in a study of T cell repertoires in cytomegalovirus infection. TCRdb redid the calling of the reads with MiXCR, one entry per CDR3 protein. The repertoire holds about half a million distinct CDR3 sequences, with around 35% as singletons. Antigen specificity for these receptors is unknown. Sequencing used cultured PBMCs, obtained from culture after CMV antigen stimulation. These receptors came from a human donor in good health (CMV status not recorded). Some clones in this sample may be carry-over from other donors' samples. The CDR3 runs from the conserved cysteine through the conserved F or W.

j_gene | v_gene | CDR3aa
TRBJ1-2 | TRBV28 | CASSLEEDYGYTF
TRBJ2-2 | TRBV6-2/TRBV6-3 | CASSYEGLAGGWSGELFF
TRBJ2-5 | TRBV18 | CASSRRDRGRETQYF
TRBJ1-5 | TRBV11-2 | CASSLVENRGQGQPQHF
TRBJ2-3 | TRBV7-8 | CASSLYGRASGKLTDTQYF
TRBJ2-7 | TRBV5-1 | CASSPGALYEQYF
TRBJ2-2 | TRBV19 | CASKDSLNTGELFF
TRBJ1-5 | TRBV20-1 | CSARDQQGLSNQPQHF
TRBJ2-1 | TRBV7-2 | CASSLTTSGDNEQFF
TRBJ2-7 | TRBV7-2 | CASSRSTGPYEQYF
TRBJ2-7 | TRBV12-5 | CASGLVQAGQLYEQYF
TRBJ1-1 | TRBV4-1 | CASSQGQRMNTEAFF
TRBJ2-7 | TRBV28 | CASSLNLAGTTDAEGYEQYF
TRBJ2-5 | TRBV7-2 | CASSFGLAGVQETQYF
TRBJ2-1 | TRBV7-3 | CASSGPGTSGRAGWNEQFF
TRBJ2-3 | TRBV7-2 | CASSPSATDTQYF
TRBJ1-6 | TRBV6-5 | CASSYLGTHNSPLHF
TRBJ1-4 | TRBV6-1 | CASSEAEGGREKLFF
TRBJ1-2 | TRBV5-4 | CASSPGQETYGYTF
TRBJ1-2 | TRBV7-2 | CASSRSDGYTF
TRBJ2-7 | TRBV6-5 | CASSSDRLDYEQYF
TRBJ2-3 | TRBV12-3/TRBV12-4 | CASSPWTSGLTDTQYF
TRBJ2-1 | TRBV14 | CASSLGTSGRATNEQFF
TRBJ2-4 | TRBV7-9 | CASSLVLAGVQYF
TRBJ1-5 | TRBV6-2/TRBV6-3 | CASSSGRGVAYSNQPQHF
TRBJ1-5 | TRBV6-9 | CASSRRSGKGSNQPQHF
TRBJ2-7 | TRBV6-5 | CASSTDSWGALDEQYF
TRBJ1-2 | TRBV7-4 | CASSGPRAGGRRTNYGYTF
TRBJ2-1 | TRBV6-6 | CASSPDGNEQFF
TRBJ1-2 | TRBV29-1 | CSVRTDYGYTF
TRBJ2-2 | TRBV7-2 | CASSIGVWATGELFF
TRBJ2-4 | TRBV10-3 | CAISEVQERNIQYF
TRBJ2-7 | TRBV7-9 | CASSLGGDSYEQYF
TRBJ2-5 | TRBV11-2 | CATRSGSPETQYF
TRBJ1-5 | TRBV20-1 | CSVYYPTGVGGSNQPQHF
TRBJ1-1 | TRBV7-2 | CASSSRNTNTEAFF
TRBJ1-1 | TRBV19 | CASSPQRGERNTEAFF
TRBJ1-3 | TRBV19 | CASSIRGAPSGNTIYF
TRBJ1-4 | TRBV19 | CASRTPGSNNEKLFF
TRBJ2-1 | TRBV28 | CASSLRGASNYNEQFF
TRBJ2-5 | TRBV6-1 | CASSPGSIGTQYF
TRBJ2-3 | TRBV7-2 | CASSPEGGTDTQYF
TRBJ2-7 | TRBV7-6 | CASSLGTPGRGTYEQYF
TRBJ1-5 | TRBV30 | CAWSPGTNQPQHF
TRBJ2-3 | TRBV3-1 | CASSQEYTSGSRFDTQYF
TRBJ2-1 | TRBV11-2 | CASSPIGGEQFF
TRBJ1-1 | TRBV9 | CASSVGRTRTEAFF
TRBJ2-7 | TRBV20-1 | CSAGTSGRYEQYF
TRBJ2-1 | TRBV6-6 | CASSETLVGETYNEQFF
TRBJ2-3 | TRBV19 | CASRLSTGGFDTQYF
TRBJ2-1 | TRBV7-6 | CASSSRSGKDYNEQFF
TRBJ2-5 | TRBV7-2 | CASSFTRGQETQYF
TRBJ2-1 | TRBV7-2 | CASSPGLANNEQFF
TRBJ2-3 | TRBV20-1 | CSASTGGLTDTQYF
TRBJ2-1 | TRBV25-1 | CASSVGWGVSEQFF